The rows below give T cell receptor beta chains drawn from one sample of a study of shared T cell receptors in the human thymus. TCRdb's copy holds only in-frame clones and misses some; the assay was immunoSEQ multiplex PCR. The sample includes approximately 490,000 clones, more than 75% of them seen just once. This same sample was also part of a study on human thymus T cells.

Sequencing was performed on thymocytes. These receptors were obtained from a boy in the first two years of life with a congenital heart defect. CDR3s leave out the opening cysteine and the closing phenylalanine or tryptophan. The order of the fields is clone size, V gene, CDR3 protein. Clone size is shown for a subset of rows, as once, few, many or a class of expanded clone.

- TRBV7-9 ASSATSGRTYNEQF
few TRBV9 ASSVGGSPSYNEQF
- TRBV6-5 ASHPTGGDYGYT
- TRBV4-2 ASSPGGRPNDEQF
- TRBV18 ASSSVTGASYEQY
- TRBV28 ASSLPTGERGLFDEQF
- TRBV27 ASRTRQGDTEAF
- TRBV6-4 ASSLTSGSEQY
few TRBV19 ASSHTGVGGDTQY
- TRBV7-2 ASSPVGEREYNGELF
- TRBV28 ASSLGTSGGLGTDTQY
once TRBV5-1 ASSPVQGASVNEQY
- TRBV4-1 ASSQDHRGRGYYGYT
- TRBV5-6 ASSLEGGKTEAF
- TRBV27 ASSLVASGNHSAHEQY
- TRBV2 ATDGTSGRYEQF
- TRBV7-2 ASSLVLNNEQF
- TRBV6-6 ASSIRGGRFENIQY
- TRBV28 ASSENSGRAGDEQY
- TRBV1 TSSQDRAGILPDYGYT
- TRBV10-3 AISERGSLVPEQY
- TRBV19 ASSISGVSYEQY
- TRBV28 ASSCTGLTYEQY
- TRBV4-3 ASSQDGGRRDRDYGYT
- TRBV28 ASSFGRVVEGRYNEQF